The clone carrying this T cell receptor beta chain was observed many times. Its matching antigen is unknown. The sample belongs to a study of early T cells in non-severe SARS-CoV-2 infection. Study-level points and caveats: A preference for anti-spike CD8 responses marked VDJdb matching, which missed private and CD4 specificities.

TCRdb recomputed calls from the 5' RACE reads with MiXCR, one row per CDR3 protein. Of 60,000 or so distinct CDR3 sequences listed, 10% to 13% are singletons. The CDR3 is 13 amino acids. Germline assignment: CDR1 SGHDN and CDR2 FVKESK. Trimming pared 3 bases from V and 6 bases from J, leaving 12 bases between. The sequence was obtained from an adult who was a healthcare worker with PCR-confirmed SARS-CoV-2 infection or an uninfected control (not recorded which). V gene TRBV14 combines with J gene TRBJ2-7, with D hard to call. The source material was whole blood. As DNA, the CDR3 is TGTGCCAGCAGCCAGAAGCCAGGTTCCGAGCAGTACTTC. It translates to CASSQKPGSEQYF.